These 15 T cell receptor beta chains originate from one sample sequenced in a study of regulatory T cells in long-lasting Graves disease. Time point noted: persistent/refractory GD, antithyroid drugs over 5 years with positive TRAb. Researchers made the TCR library from RNA that was extracted from PBMCs. The TCR beta library used iRepertoire HTBI primers with Arm-PCR amplification of CDR3. TCRdb re-analysed the multiplex PCR reads in MiXCR, keeping a single row per CDR3 protein. The table includes hundreds of thousands of distinct CDR3 sequences, less than 25% detected once. The specimen comprised peripheral blood mononuclear cells (PBMCs), sampled when the disease was refractory, from a patient treated with antithyroid drugs. These receptors came from a female donor with Graves disease.

The chain links TRBV4-1 to TRBJ2-5; TRBD2 aligns across 13 bases. With 4 bases clipped from V and 5 bases from J, the junction kept 7 bases outside the gene matches. This CDR3 is 16 amino acids long. Germline CDR1 is MGHRA and CDR2 is YSYEKL. The CDR3 coding sequence is TGCGCCAGCAGCCTTACTAGCGGGAGGGCTGTGGAGACCCAGTACTTC. This translates into CASSLTSGRAVETQYF.

The CDR3 coding sequence is TGTGCCAGTAGTTTCGCGGGAGGGCCAGGTACAGATACGCAGTATTTT. Its translation: CASSFAGGPGTDTQYF. This rearrangement joins TRBV19 to TRBJ2-3, with TRBD2 identical over 9 bases. Germline CDR1 reads LNHDA; CDR2 reads SQIVND (reference sequence). The CDR3 runs to 16 residues. V shed 5 bases, J shed 3 bases, and the junction held 9 bases outside the gene matches.

CDR3 region: CASSYSRVRDRDPPPGSGANVLTF. The CDR3 DNA reads as TGTGCCAGCAGTTACTCCCGGGTACGAGACAGGGACCCACCGCCGGGATCTGGGGCCAACGTCCTGACTTTC. The chain couples TRBV6-2 or TRBV6-3 to TRBJ2-6, with 7 bases identical to TRBD1. Germline V CDR1 and CDR2: MNHEY, SVGEGT. After removal of 0 bases from V and 1 base from J, the junction contained 24 bases not matched to a gene. This CDR3 has 24 amino acids.

This chain uses TRBV20-1 with TRBJ2-5, with TRBD1 as a possible D gene (6 bases). V lost 5 bases, J lost 0 bases, and 10 bases lay in between. This CDR3 is built from 13 residues. CDR1 and CDR2 (germline): DFQATT, SNEGSKA (reference sequence). Here the CDR3 DNA reads TGCAGTGCTCAGGACAGCTACCAAGAGACCCAGTACTTC. Translating gives CSAQDSYQETQYF.

This clonotype came up a few times. The V gene is TRBV29-1, the J gene TRBJ1-2; D is unclear. Germline CDR1 and CDR2: SQVTM and ANQGSEA. Between the trimmed V and J ends, which lost 4 bases and 7 bases, there was a span of 16 bases. The CDR3 totals 13 residues. CDR3 in amino acids: CSVVQLSRGGYTF. The DNA of the CDR3 is TGCAGCGTTGTTCAGCTCTCAAGAGGTGGCTACACCTTC.

The sample holds a few counts of this clonotype. A read error is the likely source, as a far larger clone sits one nucleotide away. The chain joins TRBV5-4 to TRBJ2-7; D is unresolved. Germline loops: CDR1 SGHNT, CDR2 YYREEE (reference sequence). V lost 5 bases to trimming and J lost 0 bases, with 9 bases between them. This CDR3 region has 13 residues. CDR3 in DNA: TGTGCCAGCAGTTACGAGAGCTCCTACGAGCAGTACTTC. Protein: CASSYESSYEQYF.

In this sample, this clonotype turned up a few times. The J gene is TRBJ2-2, the V gene TRBV20-1; TRBD2 matches 12 bases. Per germline, CDR1 DFQATT and CDR2 SNEGSKA (reference sequence). The CDR3 runs to 17 residues. V shed 3 bases and J 4 bases; nucleotides not matched to a gene: 9. DNA for the CDR3: TGCAGTGCTAGGGCTAGCGGGAGGGCCTCGGGCACCGGGGAGCTGTTTTTT. It translates to CSARASGRASGTGELFF.

This clonotype was recorded many times. This chain connects TRBV7-9 to TRBJ2-5; unclear D gene. Germline CDR1 and CDR2: SEHNR and FQNEAQ (reference sequence). CDR3 length: 14 residues. V shed 7 bases and J shed 5 bases, with 17 bases lying between them. CDR3 DNA sequence: TGTGCCAGCACCCTGCCTGGAACCGTGGAGACCCAGTACTTC. Translated: CASTLPGTVETQYF.

This clonotype was seen ten or more times. The chain uses TRBV6-1 and TRBJ2-7; 12 positions agree with TRBD2. Germline trimming cut 6 bases from V and 6 bases from J; bases unmatched to any gene: 6. From germline, CDR1 is MNHNS and CDR2 SASEGT. This CDR3 region has 14 residues. CDR3 amino acids: CASSTGLAGFEQYF. CDR3 nucleotide sequence: TGTGCCAGCAGCACCGGACTAGCGGGGTTCGAGCAGTACTTC.

This clonotype was seen repeatedly, ten times or more. The rearrangement uses TRBV10-2 and TRBJ2-7; the match to TRBD2 covers 10 bases. The CDR3 has 16 amino acids. Germline V CDR1 and CDR2: WSHSY, SAAADI. After removal of 6 bases from V and 0 bases from J, the junction contained 8 bases not matched to a gene. CDR3 sequence reads: CASRSTSGSSSYEQYF. DNA of the CDR3: TGCGCCAGCAGGTCGACTAGCGGGTCGAGCTCCTACGAGCAGTACTTC.

The V and J genes are TRBV11-1 and TRBJ2-7, with 9 bases aligning to TRBD2. The CDR3 is made up of 15 amino acids. With V trimmed by 2 bases and J by 6 bases, 8 bases remained unmatched. CDR1 is SGHAT, CDR2 FQDESV, per germline (reference sequence). The CDR3 DNA sequence: TGTGCCAGCAGCTTAACGACTAGCGGTATCCTCGAGCAGTACTTC. Its protein is CASSLTTSGILEQYF.

V is TRBV9 and J is TRBJ2-5; D uncertain. This CDR3 region has 16 residues. The V and J ends lost 4 bases and 3 bases respectively, with 19 bases between them. The germline V gene encodes CDR1 SGDLS and CDR2 YYNGEE. Written as DNA, the CDR3 is TGTGCCAGCAGCTCCAACCCTGGGGTTTTTAAAGAGACCCAGTACTTC. Amino acids: CASSSNPGVFKETQYF.

The chain carries TRBV6-5 and TRBJ1-5; possible D gene TRBD1, 5 bases. Trimming pared 0 bases from V and 5 bases from J, leaving 17 bases between. The length of the CDR3 is 17 residues. Germline loops: CDR1 MNHEY, CDR2 SVGAGI. CDR3 sequence (DNA): TGTGCCAGCAGTTACTCGAAGGGGAGGGAGGTCGATCAGCCCCAGCATTTT. Amino acid sequence: CASSYSKGREVDQPQHF.

This clonotype was observed a handful of times. Here the CDR3 reads CASSQDPTAADTQYF. CDR3 DNA sequence: TGTGCCAGCAGCCAAGATCCGACAGCCGCAGATACGCAGTATTTT. The rearrangement links TRBV3-1 to TRBJ2-3; possibly TRBD1 for D (5 bases). V lost 0 bases to trimming and J lost 4 bases, with 11 bases between them. Germline V lookup: CDR1 LGHDT, CDR2 YNNKEL (reference sequence). The CDR3 extends over 15 amino acids.

The table lists this clonotype with a few counts. This chain connects TRBV20-1 to TRBJ1-5; the D is unclear. CDR3 size: 16 residues. V lost 0 bases to trimming and J lost 1 base, with 13 bases between them. Germline V gives CDR1 DFQATT, CDR2 SNEGSKA (reference sequence). The CDR3, as DNA: TGCAGTGCTAGAGATGGCCAATTGGGCAGCAATCAGCCCCAGCATTTT. Residues: CSARDGQLGSNQPQHF.